A single sample is the source of the 5 T cell receptor beta chains below, sequenced in a study of CD8 T cells in Susac syndrome. Random hexamers were used to reverse transcribe about 0.45 to 1 ug of RNA. TCRdb called the immunoSEQ multiplex PCR reads again in MiXCR, with one record for every CDR3 protein. This sample has 20,000 or so distinct CDR3 sequences, with approximately 96% found just once. Sequencing was done on a sample of CD8+ T cells from PBMCs. These receptors originate from a human donor in good health.

The CDR3 nucleotides read TGTGCCAGCAGCGCCAATCCCCCTAGCACAGATACGCAGTATTTT. Protein product: CASSANPPSTDTQYF. The chain uses TRBV3-1 and TRBJ2-3; D is unresolved. V shed 5 bases and J shed 0 bases, with 12 bases lying between them. Germline V gene data show CDR1 as LGHDT and CDR2 as YNNKEL (reference sequence). This CDR3 has 15 amino acids.

The rearrangement joins TRBV20-1 to TRBJ2-3, with 9 bases matching TRBD2. The V segment lost 0 bases and the J segment 6 bases; nucleotides outside the gene matches: 13. Germline CDR1 DFQATT, CDR2 SNEGSKA (reference sequence). This CDR3 is 17 amino acids long. The CDR3 region has the DNA TGCAGTGCTAGAGACCTCTGGACTAGCGAGACCCTGGATACGCAGTATTTT. This translates into CSARDLWTSETLDTQYF.

The rearrangement joins TRBV2 to TRBJ2-1; TRBD1 aligns across 8 bases. Losses at the gene ends were 0 bases for V and 3 bases for J; bases not matched to a gene: 4. The germline V gene has CDR1 SNHLY and CDR2 FYNNEI. This CDR3 contains 16 residues. CDR3 bases: TGTGCCAGCAGTGAAGCATCAGGGGGCGGCTACAATGAGCAGTTCTTC. Its protein is CASSEASGGGYNEQFF.

This chain connects TRBV27 to TRBJ2-1; 8 nucleotides align to TRBD2. Per germline, CDR1 MNHEY and CDR2 SMNVEV (reference sequence). The CDR3 spans 11 residues. V dropped 7 bases and J dropped 11; count of bases not matched to a gene: 4. The DNA of the CDR3 is TGTGCCAGCACCGGGGGGGGGAAGCAGTTCTTC. This gives the protein CASTGGGKQFF.

The rearrangement links TRBV5-1 to TRBJ1-1; TRBD1 matches at 7 bases. Germline-derived CDR1 and CDR2 are SGHRS and YFSETQ. This CDR3 spans 15 amino acids. V shed 2 bases, J shed 2 bases, and the junction held 6 bases outside the gene matches. CDR3 coding DNA: TGCGCCAGCAGCTTCGGTGTAGGGGGCAACACTGAAGCTTTCTTT. Translation: CASSFGVGGNTEAFF.